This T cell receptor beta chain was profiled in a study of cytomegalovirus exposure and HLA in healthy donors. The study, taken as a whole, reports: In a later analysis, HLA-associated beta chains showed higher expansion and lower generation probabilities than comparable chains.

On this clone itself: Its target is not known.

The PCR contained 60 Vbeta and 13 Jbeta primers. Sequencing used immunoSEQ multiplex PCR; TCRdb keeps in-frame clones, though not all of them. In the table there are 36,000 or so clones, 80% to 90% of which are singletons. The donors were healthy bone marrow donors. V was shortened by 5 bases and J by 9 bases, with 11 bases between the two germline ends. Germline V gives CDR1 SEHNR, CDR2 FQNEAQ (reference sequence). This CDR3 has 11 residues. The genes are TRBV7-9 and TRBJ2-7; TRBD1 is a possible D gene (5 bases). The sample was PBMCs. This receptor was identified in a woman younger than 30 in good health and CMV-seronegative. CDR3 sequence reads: CASSGAGRQYF. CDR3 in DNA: TGTGCCAGCAGCGGGGCAGGGCGGCAGTACTTC.